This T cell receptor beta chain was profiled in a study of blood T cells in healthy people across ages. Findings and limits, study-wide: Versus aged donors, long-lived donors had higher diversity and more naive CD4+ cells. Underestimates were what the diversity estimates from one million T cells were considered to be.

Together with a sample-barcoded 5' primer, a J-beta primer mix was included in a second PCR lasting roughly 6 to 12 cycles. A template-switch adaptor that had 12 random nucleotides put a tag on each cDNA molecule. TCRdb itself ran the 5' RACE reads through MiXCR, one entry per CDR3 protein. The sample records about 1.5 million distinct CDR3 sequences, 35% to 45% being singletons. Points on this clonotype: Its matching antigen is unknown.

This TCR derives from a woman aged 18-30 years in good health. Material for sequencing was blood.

The CDR3 here is CASSDHRGSYNEQFF. CDR3 bases: TGTGCCAGCAGCGACCACAGGGGGTCCTACAATGAGCAGTTCTTC. This chain links TRBV9 with TRBJ2-1, with 8 bases fitting TRBD1. From germline, CDR1 is SGDLS and CDR2 YYNGEE. Trimming took 3 bases from V and 1 from J; bases not matched to a gene: 3. CDR3 length: 15 residues.